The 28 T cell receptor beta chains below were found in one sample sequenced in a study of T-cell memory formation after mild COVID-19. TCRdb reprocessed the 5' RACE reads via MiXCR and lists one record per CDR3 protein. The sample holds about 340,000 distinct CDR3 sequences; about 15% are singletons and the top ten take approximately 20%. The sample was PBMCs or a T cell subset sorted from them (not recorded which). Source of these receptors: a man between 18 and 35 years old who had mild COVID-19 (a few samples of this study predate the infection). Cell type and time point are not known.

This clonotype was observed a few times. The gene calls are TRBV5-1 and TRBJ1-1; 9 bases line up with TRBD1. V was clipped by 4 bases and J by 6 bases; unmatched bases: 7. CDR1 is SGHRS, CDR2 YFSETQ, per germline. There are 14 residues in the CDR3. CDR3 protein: CASSTGTGRAEAFF. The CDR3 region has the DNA TGCGCCAGCAGCACGGGGACAGGGAGGGCTGAAGCTTTCTTT.

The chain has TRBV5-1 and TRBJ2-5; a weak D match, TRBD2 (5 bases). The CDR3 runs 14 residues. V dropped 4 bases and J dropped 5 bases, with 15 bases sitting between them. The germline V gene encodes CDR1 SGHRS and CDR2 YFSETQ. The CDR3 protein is CASSPLTSGETQYF. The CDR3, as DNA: TGCGCCAGCAGCCCGCTCACTAGTGGCGAGACCCAGTACTTC. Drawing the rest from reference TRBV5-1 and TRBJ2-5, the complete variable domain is KAGVTQTPRYLIKTRGQQVTLSCSPISGHRSVSWYQQTPGQGLQFLFEYFSETQRNKGNFPGRFSGRQFSNSRSEMNVSTLELGDSALYLCASSPLTSGETQYFGPGTRLLVL.

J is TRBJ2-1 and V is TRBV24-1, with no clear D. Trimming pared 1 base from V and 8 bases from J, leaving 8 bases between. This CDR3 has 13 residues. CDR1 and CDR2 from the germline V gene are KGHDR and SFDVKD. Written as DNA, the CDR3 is TGTGCCACCAGTGATTTTCGGACCGATGAGCAGTTCTTC. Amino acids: CATSDFRTDEQFF.

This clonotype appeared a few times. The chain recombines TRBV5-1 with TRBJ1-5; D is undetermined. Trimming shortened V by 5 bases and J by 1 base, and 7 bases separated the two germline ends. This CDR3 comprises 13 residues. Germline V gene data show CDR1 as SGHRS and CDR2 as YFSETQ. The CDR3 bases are TGCGCCAGCAGAATCGACAGCAATCAGCCCCAGCATTTT. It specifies CASRIDSNQPQHF. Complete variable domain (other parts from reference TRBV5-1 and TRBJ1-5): KAGVTQTPRYLIKTRGQQVTLSCSPISGHRSVSWYQQTPGQGLQFLFEYFSETQRNKGNFPGRFSGRQFSNSRSEMNVSTLELGDSALYLCASRIDSNQPQHFGDGTRLSIL.

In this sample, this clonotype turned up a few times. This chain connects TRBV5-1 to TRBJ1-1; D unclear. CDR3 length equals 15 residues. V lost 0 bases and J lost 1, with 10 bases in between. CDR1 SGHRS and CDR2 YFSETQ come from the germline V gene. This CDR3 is CASSLDGSRNTEAFF. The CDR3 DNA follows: TGCGCCAGCAGCTTGGATGGCAGCCGGAACACTGAAGCTTTCTTT.

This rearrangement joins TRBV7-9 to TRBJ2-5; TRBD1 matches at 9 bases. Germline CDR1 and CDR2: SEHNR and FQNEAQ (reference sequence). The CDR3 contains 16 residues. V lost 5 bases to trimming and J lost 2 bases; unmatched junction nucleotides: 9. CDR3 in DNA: TGTGCCAGCAGCGCGCGGGACAGGGAGGCGCAAGAGACCCAGTACTTC. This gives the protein CASSARDREAQETQYF.

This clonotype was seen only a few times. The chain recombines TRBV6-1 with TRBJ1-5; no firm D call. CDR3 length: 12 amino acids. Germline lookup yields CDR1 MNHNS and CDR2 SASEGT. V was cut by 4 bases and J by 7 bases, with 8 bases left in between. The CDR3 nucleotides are TGTGCCAGCAGTGTCCAGCTACAGCCCCAGCATTTT. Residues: CASSVQLQPQHF.

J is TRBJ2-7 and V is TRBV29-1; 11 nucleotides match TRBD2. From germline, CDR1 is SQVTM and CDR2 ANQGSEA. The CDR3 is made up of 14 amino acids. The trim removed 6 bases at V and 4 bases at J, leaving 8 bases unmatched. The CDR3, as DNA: TGCAGCGTCGTACTAGCGGGGGAAGGGTACGAGCAGTACTTC. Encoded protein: CSVVLAGEGYEQYF.

CDR3 coding DNA: TGTGCCAGTAGTATTTCCGGGTACACCGGGGAGCTGTTTTTT. Amino acid sequence: CASSISGYTGELFF. The genes are TRBV19 and TRBJ2-2; no reliable D call. CDR3 size: 14 residues. The germline CDR1 and CDR2 sequences are LNHDA and SQIVND (reference sequence). V dropped 3 bases and J dropped 3 bases, with 8 bases sitting between them.

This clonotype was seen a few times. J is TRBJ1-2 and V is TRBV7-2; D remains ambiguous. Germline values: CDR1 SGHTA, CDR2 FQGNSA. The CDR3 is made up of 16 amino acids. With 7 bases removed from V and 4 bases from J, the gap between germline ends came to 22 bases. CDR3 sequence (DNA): TGTGCCAGCACCCCCTCCGGCAGCAGGTCAAGCTATGGCTACACCTTC. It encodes CASTPSGSRSSYGYTF.

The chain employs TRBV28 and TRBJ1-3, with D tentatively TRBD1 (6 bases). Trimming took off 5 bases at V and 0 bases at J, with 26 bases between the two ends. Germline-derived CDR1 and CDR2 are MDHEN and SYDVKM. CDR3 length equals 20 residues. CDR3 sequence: CASSTTTGSYLHLSGNTIYF. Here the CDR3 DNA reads TGTGCCAGCAGTACGACGACAGGATCCTACCTTCATCTCTCTGGAAACACCATATATTTT.

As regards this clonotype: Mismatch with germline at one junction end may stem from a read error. The CDR3 DNA reads as TGTGCCGGCAGTCCGCGGGCGGTGGAAGAGACCCAGTACTTC. This translates into CAGSPRAVEETQYF. V and J are TRBV6-2 or TRBV6-3 and TRBJ2-5, with D perhaps matching TRBD2 (5 bases). This CDR3 is built from 14 residues. Germline CDR1 and CDR2: MNHEY and SVGEGT.

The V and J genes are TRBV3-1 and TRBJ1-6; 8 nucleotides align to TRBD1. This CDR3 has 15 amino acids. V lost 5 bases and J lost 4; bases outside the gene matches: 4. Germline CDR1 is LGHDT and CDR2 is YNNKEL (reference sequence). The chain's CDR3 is CASSARTGYNSPLHF. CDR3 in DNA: TGTGCCAGCAGCGCCCGGACAGGGTATAATTCACCCCTCCACTTT. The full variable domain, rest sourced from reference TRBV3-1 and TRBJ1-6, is DTAVSQTPKYLVTQMGNDKSIKCEQNLGHDTMYWYKQDSKKFLKIMFSYNNKELIINETVPNRFSPKSPDKAHLNLHINSLELGDSAVYFCASSARTGYNSPLHFGNGTRLTVT.

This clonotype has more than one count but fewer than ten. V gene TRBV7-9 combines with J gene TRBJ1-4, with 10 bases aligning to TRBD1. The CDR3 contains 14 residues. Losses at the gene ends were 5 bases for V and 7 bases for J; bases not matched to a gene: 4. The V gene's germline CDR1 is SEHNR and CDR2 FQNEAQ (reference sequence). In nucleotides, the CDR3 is TGTGCCAGCAGCACCGGGACAGGGGTTGAAAAACTGTTTTTT. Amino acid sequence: CASSTGTGVEKLFF.

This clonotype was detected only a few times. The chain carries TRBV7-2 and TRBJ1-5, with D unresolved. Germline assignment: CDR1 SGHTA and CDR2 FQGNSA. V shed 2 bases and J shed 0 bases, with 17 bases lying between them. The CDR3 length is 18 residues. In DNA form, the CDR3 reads TGTGCCAGCAGCTTACTTCACCCCCGATGGGATAGCAATCAGCCCCAGCATTTT. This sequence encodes CASSLLHPRWDSNQPQHF.

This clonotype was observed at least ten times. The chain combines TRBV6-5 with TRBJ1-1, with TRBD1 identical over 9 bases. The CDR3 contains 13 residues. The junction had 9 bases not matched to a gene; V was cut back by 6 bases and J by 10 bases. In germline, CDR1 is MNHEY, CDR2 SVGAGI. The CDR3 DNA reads TGTGCCAGCAGACCGGACAGGGGCCGGAGAGCTTTCTTT. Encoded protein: CASRPDRGRRAFF.

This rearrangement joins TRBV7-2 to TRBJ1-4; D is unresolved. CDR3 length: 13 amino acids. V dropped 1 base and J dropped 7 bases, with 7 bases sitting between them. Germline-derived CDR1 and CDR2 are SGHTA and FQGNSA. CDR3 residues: CASSLERTEKLFF. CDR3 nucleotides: TGTGCCAGCAGCTTAGAGCGAACTGAAAAACTGTTTTTT.

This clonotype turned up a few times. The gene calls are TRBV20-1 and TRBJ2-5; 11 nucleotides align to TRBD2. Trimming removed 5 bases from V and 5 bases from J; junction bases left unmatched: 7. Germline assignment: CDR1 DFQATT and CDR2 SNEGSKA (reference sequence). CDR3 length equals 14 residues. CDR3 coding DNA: TGCAGTGCTCCCAATAGCGGGGGGGCGGAGACCCAGTACTTC. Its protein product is CSAPNSGGAETQYF.

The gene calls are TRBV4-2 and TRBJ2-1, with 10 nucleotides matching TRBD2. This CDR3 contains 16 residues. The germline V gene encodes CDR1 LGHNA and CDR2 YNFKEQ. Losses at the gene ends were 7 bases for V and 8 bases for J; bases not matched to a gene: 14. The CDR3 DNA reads TGTGCCAGCACCCCAAGAGAAAGCGGGGGGGCCCATGAGCAGTTCTTC. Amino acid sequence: CASTPRESGGAHEQFF.

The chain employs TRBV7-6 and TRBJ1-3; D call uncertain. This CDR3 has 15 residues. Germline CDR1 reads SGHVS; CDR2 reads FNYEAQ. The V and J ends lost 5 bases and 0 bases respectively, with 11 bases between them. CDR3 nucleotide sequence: TGTGCCAGCAGCCCCGGTGGGAGCTCTGGAAACACCATATATTTT. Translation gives CASSPGGSSGNTIYF. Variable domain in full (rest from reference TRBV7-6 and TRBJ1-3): GAGVSQSPRYKVTKRGQDVALRCDPISGHVSLYWYRQALGQGPEFLTYFNYEAQQDKSGLPNDRFSAERPEGSISTLTIQRTEQRDSAMYRCASSPGGSSGNTIYFGEGSWLTVV.

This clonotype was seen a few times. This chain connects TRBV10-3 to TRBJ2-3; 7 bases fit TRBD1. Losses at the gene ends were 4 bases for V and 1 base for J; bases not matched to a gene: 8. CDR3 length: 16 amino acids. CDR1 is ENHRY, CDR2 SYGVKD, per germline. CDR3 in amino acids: CAISGTGVQGTDTQYF. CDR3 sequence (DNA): TGTGCCATCAGTGGTACAGGGGTTCAGGGCACAGATACGCAGTATTTT.

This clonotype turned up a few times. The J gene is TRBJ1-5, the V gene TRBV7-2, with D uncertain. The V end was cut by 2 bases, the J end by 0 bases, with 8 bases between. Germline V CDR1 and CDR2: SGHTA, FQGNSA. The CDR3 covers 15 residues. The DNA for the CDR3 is TGTGCCAGCAGCTTAATTGGAACTAGCAATCAGCCCCAGCATTTT. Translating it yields CASSLIGTSNQPQHF.

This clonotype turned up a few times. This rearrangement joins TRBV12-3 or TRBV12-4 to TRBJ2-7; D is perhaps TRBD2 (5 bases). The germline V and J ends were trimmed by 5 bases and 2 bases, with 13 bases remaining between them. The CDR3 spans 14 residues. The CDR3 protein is CASSPGGGPYEQYF. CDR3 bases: TGTGCCAGCAGTCCGGGTGGCGGGCCCTACGAGCAGTACTTC.

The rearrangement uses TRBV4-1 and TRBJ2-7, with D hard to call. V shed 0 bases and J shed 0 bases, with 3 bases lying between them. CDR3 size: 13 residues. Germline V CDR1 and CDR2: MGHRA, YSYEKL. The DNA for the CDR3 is TGCGCCAGCAGCCAAGACGGCTCCTACGAGCAGTACTTC. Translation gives CASSQDGSYEQYF.

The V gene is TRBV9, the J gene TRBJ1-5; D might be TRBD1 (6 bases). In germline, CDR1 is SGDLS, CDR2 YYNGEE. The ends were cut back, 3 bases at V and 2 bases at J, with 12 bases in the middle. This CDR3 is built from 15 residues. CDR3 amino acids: CASSETGYGNQPQHF. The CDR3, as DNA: TGTGCCAGCAGCGAGACAGGTTATGGCAATCAGCCCCAGCATTTT.

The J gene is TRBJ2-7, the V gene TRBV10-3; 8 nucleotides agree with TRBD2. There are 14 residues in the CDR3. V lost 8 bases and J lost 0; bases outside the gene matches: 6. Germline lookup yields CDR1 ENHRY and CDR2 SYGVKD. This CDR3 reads CAISGGSSSYEQYV. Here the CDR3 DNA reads TGTGCCATCTCGGGGGGGTCGAGCTCCTACGAGCAGTACGTC.

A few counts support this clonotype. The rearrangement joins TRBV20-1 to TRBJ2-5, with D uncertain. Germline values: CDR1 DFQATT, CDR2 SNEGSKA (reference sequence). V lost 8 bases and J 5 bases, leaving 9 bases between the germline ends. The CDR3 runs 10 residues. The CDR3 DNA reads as TGCAGTCTTGGACGGGAGACCCAGTACTTC. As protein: CSLGRETQYF.

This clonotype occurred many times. The CDR3 DNA is TGTGCCAGCAGCTTAGCGCGGTTAGCGGGGAGGGCAGATACGCAGTATTTT. Translating it yields CASSLARLAGRADTQYF. V usage is TRBV7-2 and J usage is TRBJ2-3; TRBD2 agrees at 8 bases. The CDR3 is 17 residues long. Germline CDR1 and CDR2: SGHTA and FQGNSA. V lost 0 bases, J lost 4 bases, and 9 bases stayed unmatched.